This entry concerns a single TCR beta chain. The sample originates from a study of blood T cell repertoires in COVID-19. As for the study in general: PBMCs, B-cell-depleted T cells, or T cells provided the cDNA or gDNA that made up the material.

V lost 3 bases and J lost 6, with 7 bases in between. The CDR3 is made up of 12 amino acids. Germline-derived CDR1 and CDR2 are SNHLY and FYNNEI. Generated by immunoSEQ multiplex PCR, the TCRdb table keeps only in-frame clones and is missing some. Of 67,000 or so clones listed, roughly four fifths are singletons. Sequencing was done on a sample of peripheral blood. The chain has TRBV2 and TRBJ2-3; D not certain. The receptor's source is an older man with acute or convalescent COVID-19. The CDR3: CASSESRDTQYF. CDR3 bases: TGTGCCAGCAGTGAGAGTCGGGATACGCAGTATTTT. Full variable domain (remainder filled in from reference TRBV2 and TRBJ2-3): EPEVTQTPSHQVTQMGQEVILRCVPISNHLYFYWYRQILGQKVEFLVSFYNNEISEKSEIFDDQFSVERPDGSNFTLKIRSTKLEDSAMYFCASSESRDTQYFGPGTRLTVL.